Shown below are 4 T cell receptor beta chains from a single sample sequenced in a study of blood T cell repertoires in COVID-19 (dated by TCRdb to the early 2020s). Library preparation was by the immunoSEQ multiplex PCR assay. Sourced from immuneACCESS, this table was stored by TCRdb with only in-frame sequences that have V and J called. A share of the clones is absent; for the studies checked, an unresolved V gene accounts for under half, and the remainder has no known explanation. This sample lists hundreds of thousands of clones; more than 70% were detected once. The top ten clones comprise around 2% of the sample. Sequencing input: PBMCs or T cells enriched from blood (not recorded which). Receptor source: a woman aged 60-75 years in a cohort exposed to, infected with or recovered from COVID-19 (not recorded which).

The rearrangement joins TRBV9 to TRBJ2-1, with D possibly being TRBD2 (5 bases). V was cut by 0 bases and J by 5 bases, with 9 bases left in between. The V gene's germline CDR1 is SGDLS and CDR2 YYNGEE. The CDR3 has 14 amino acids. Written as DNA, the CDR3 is TGTGCCAGCAGCGTAGCTACGGGGAACAATGAGCAGTTCTTC. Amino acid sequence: CASSVATGNNEQFF.

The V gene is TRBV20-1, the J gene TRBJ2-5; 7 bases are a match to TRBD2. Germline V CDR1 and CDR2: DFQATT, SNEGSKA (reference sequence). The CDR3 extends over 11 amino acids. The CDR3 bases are TGCAGCGGGGGGAGCCAAGAGACCCAGTACTTC. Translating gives CSGGSQETQYF.

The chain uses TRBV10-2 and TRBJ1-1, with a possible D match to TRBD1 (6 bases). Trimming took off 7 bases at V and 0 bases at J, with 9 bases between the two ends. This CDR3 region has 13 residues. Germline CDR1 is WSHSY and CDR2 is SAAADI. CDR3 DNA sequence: TGCGCCAGCATCGACAGGATGAACACTGAAGCTTTCTTT. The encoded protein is CASIDRMNTEAFF.

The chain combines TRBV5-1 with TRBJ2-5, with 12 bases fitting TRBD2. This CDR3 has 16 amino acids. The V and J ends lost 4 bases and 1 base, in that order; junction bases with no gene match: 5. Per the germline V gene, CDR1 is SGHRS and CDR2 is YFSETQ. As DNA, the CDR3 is TGCGCCAGCAGCGTGGGACTAGCGGGCCTCCAAGAGACCCAGTACTTC. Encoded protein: CASSVGLAGLQETQYF.